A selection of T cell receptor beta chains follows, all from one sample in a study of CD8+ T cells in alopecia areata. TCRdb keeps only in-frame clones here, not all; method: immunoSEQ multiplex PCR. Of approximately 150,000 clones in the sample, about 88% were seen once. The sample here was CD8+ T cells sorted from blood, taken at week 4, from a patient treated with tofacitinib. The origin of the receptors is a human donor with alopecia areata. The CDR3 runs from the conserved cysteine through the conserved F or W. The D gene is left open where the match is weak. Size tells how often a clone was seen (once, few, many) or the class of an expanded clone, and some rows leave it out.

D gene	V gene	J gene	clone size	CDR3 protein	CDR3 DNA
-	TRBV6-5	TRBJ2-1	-	CASKRPTVDEQFF	TGTGCCAGCAAGAGGCCCACGGTCGATGAGCAGTTCTTC
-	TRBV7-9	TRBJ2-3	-	CASSPAGGADTQYF	TGTGCCAGCAGCCCAGCTGGGGGTGCAGATACGCAGTATTTT
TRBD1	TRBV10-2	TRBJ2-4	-	CASSETDRGGETKNIQYF	TGCGCCAGCAGTGAGACGGACAGGGGAGGGGAAACCAAAAACATTCAGTACTTC
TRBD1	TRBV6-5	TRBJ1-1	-	CASGTGGTEAFF	TGTGCCTCCGGGACAGGTGGGACTGAAGCTTTCTTT
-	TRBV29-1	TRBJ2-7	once	CSVERDSPYEQYF	TGCAGCGTTGAGCGAGACAGTCCCTACGAGCAGTACTTC
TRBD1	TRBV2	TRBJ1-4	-	CASATGGNEKLFF	TGTGCCAGCGCTACAGGGGGAAATGAAAAACTGTTTTTT
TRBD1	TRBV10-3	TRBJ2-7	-	CAISETGGVGEQYF	TGTGCCATCAGTGAGACAGGGGGCGTTGGCGAGCAGTACTTC
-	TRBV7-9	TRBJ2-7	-	CASSSPTATGYEQYF	TGTGCCAGCAGCTCCCCGACGGCTACCGGCTACGAGCAGTACTTC
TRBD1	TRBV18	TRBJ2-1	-	CASSPSSRQGAYNEQFF	TGTGCCAGCTCACCATCCAGTCGCCAGGGGGCATACAATGAGCAGTTCTTC
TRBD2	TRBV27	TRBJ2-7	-	CASSLSPGLREGLQYEQYF	TGTGCCAGCAGTTTATCCCCGGGTTTGCGGGAGGGCCTTCAGTACGAGCAGTACTTC
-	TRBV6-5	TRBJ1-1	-	CASSHGPDTEAFF	TGTGCCAGCAGTCATGGGCCCGACACTGAAGCTTTCTTT
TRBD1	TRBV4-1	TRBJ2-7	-	CASSQPRGQGEDEQYF	TGCGCCAGCAGCCAACCCCGGGGACAGGGGGAAGACGAGCAGTACTTC
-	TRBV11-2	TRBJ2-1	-	CASSLRRDSSYNEQFF	TGTGCCAGCAGCCTACGGCGGGATAGCTCCTACAATGAGCAGTTCTTC
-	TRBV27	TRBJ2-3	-	CASSPAQPSTDTQYF	TGTGCCAGCTCACCTGCTCAACCCAGCACAGATACGCAGTATTTT
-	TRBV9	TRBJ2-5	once	CASSVAAQETQYF	TGTGCCAGCAGCGTAGCGGCTCAAGAGACCCAGTACTTC
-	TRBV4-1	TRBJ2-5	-	CASSQTDLETQYF	TGCGCCAGCAGCCAAACAGACCTGGAGACCCAGTACTTC
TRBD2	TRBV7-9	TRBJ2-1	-	CASSPAGGSNEQFF	TGTGCCAGCAGCCCGGCGGGGGGGAGCAATGAGCAGTTCTTC
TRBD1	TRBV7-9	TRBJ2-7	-	CASSQDRDEQYF	TGTGCCAGCAGCCAGGACAGGGACGAGCAGTACTTC
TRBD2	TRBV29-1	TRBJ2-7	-	CSAFTGTSLSYEQYF	TGCAGCGCCTTTACCGGGACTAGCTTATCCTACGAGCAGTACTTC
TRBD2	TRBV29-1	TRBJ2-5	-	CSGVLAAYQETQYF	TGCAGCGGGGTACTAGCGGCGTACCAAGAGACCCAGTACTTC
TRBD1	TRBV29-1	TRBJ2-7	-	CSVEDTGQGYEQYF	TGCAGCGTTGAAGACACGGGACAGGGTTACGAGCAGTACTTC
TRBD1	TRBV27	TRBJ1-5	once	CASSWDRDAHQPQHF	TGTGCCAGCAGCTGGGACAGGGATGCGCATCAGCCCCAGCATTTT
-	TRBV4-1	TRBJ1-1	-	CASSQQGRTEAFF	TGCGCCAGCAGCCAGCAGGGTCGCACTGAAGCTTTCTTT
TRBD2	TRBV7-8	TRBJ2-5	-	CASRVGTSGNWRETQYF	TGTGCCAGCAGGGTCGGGACTAGCGGGAACTGGAGAGAGACCCAGTACTTC
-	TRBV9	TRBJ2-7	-	CASSALGTPNGYEQYF	TGTGCCAGCAGTGCACTGGGGACCCCCAACGGTTACGAGCAGTACTTC
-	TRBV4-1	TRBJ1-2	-	CASSQAPDTYYGYTF	TGCGCCAGCAGCCAAGCCCCCGATACCTACTATGGCTACACCTTC
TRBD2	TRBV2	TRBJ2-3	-	CARRGATSGRTDTQYF	TGTGCCCGCCGGGGGGCAACGAGCGGGAGAACAGATACGCAGTATTTT
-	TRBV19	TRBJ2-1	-	CASSLRPLHEQFF	TGTGCCAGTAGTCTCCGCCCCCTGCATGAGCAGTTCTTC
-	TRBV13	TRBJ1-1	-	CASSLAGYNTEAFF	TGTGCCAGCAGCTTAGCAGGGTATAACACTGAAGCTTTCTTT
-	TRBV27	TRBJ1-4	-	CASLPGGGGKLFF	TGTGCCAGCCTCCCCGGGGGGGGCGGGAAACTGTTTTTT
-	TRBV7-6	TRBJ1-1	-	CASSSAQGGNTEAFF	TGTGCCAGCAGCTCAGCACAGGGTGGGAACACTGAAGCTTTCTTT
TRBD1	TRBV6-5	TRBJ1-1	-	CASRTTGDATEAFF	TGTGCCAGCAGAACGACAGGGGACGCCACTGAAGCTTTCTTT
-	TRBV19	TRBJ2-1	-	CASSTLGSDYNEQFF	TGTGCCAGTAGTACCTTAGGGAGCGACTACAATGAGCAGTTCTTC